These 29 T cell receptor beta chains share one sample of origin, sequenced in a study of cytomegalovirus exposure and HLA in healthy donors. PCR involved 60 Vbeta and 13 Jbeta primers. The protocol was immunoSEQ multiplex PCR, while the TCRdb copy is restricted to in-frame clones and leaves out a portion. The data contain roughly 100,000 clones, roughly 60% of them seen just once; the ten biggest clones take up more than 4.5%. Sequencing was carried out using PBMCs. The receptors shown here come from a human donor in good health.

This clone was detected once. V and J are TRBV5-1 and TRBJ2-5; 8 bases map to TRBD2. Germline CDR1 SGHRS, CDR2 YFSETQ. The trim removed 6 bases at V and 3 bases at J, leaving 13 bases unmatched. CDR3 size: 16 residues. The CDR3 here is CASTKTAGVSEETQYF. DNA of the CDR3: TGCGCCAGCACCAAAACAGCGGGAGTAAGTGAAGAGACCCAGTACTTC.

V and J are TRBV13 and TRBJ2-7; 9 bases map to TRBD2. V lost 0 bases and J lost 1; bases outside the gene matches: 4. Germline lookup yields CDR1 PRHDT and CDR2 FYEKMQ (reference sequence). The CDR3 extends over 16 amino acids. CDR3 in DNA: TGTGCCAGCAGCTTAGGCCGCGGGAGGGCGTCCTACGAGCAGTACTTC. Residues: CASSLGRGRASYEQYF.

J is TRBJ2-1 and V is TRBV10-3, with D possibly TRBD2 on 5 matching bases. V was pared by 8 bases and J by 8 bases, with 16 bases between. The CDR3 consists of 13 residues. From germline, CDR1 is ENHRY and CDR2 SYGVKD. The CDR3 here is CAISDSPADEQFF. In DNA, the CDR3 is TGTGCCATCTCGGACTCCCCTGCGGATGAGCAGTTCTTC.

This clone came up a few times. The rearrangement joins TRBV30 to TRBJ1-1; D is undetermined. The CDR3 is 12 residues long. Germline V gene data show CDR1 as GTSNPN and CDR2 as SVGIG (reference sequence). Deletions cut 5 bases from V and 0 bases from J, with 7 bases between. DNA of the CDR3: TGTGCCTGGGACGGGGTGAACACTGAAGCTTTCTTT. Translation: CAWDGVNTEAFF.

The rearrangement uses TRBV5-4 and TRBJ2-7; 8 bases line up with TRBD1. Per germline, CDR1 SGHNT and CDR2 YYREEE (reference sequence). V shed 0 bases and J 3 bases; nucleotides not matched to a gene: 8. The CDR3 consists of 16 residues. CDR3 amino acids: CASSLDGTGPFYEQYF. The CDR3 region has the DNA TGTGCCAGCAGCTTGGACGGGACAGGCCCTTTCTACGAGCAGTACTTC.

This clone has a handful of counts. This CDR3 reads CASSDRDSNQPQHF. CDR3 coding DNA: TGTGCCAGTAGCGACAGGGATAGCAATCAGCCCCAGCATTTT. V usage is TRBV19 and J usage is TRBJ1-5; 7 bases match TRBD1. The CDR3 totals 14 residues. Germline CDR1 reads LNHDA; CDR2 reads SQIVND (reference sequence). J gave up 0 bases and V 6 bases, and 2 bases lay outside the gene matches. The entire variable domain, with the rest obtained from reference TRBV19 and TRBJ1-5, is as follows: DGGITQSPKYLFRKEGQNVTLSCEQNLNHDAMYWYRQDPGQGLRLIYYSQIVNDFQKGDIAEGYSVSREKKESFPLTVTSAQKNPTAFYLCASSDRDSNQPQHFGDGTRLSIL.

Here the CDR3 reads CASSQTGLADYNEQFF. The DNA for the CDR3 is TGCGCCAGCAGCCAAACAGGACTAGCGGACTACAATGAGCAGTTCTTC. The V gene is TRBV4-1, the J gene TRBJ2-1, with TRBD2 matching 10 bases. The CDR3 extends over 16 amino acids. V was clipped by 2 bases and J by 3 bases; unmatched bases: 4. Germline CDR1 is MGHRA and CDR2 is YSYEKL.

Here the CDR3 reads CASSGSGQGAEKLFF. CDR3 in DNA: TGTGCCAGCAGTGGGTCCGGACAGGGTGCTGAAAAACTGTTTTTT. The chain uses TRBV28 and TRBJ1-4, with TRBD1 identical over 8 bases. J gave up 7 bases and V 5 bases, and 9 bases lay outside the gene matches. Germline CDR1 MDHEN, CDR2 SYDVKM. This CDR3 region has 15 residues.

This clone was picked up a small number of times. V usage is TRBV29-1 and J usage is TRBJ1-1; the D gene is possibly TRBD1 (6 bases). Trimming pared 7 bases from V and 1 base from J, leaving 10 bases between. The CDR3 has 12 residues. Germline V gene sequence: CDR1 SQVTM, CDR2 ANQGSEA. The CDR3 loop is CSAARGNTEAFF. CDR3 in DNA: TGCAGCGCTGCCAGGGGGAACACTGAAGCTTTCTTT.

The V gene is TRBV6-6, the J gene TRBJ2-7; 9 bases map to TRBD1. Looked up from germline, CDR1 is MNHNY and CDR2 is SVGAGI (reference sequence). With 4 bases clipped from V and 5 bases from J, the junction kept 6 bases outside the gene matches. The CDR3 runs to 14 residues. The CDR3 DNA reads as TGTGCCAGCAGTTCTTCACAGGGGGCCCACGAGCAGTACTTC. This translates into CASSSSQGAHEQYF.

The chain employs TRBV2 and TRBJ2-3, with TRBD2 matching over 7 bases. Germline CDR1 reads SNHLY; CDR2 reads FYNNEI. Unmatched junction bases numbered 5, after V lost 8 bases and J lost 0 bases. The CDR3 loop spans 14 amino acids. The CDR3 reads CASVLAESTDTQYF. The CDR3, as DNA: TGTGCCAGCGTCCTAGCGGAGAGCACAGATACGCAGTATTTT.

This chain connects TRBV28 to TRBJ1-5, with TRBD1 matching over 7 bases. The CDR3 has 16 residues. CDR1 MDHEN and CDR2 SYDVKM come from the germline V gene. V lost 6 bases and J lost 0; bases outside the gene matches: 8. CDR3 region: CASRPLRGDSNQPQHF. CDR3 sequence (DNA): TGTGCCAGCAGACCCCTCAGGGGGGATAGCAATCAGCCCCAGCATTTT. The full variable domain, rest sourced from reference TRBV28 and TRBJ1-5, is DVKVTQSSRYLVKRTGEKVFLECVQDMDHENMFWYRQDPGLGLRLIYFSYDVKMKEKGDIPEGYSVSREKKERFSLILESASTNQTSMYLCASRPLRGDSNQPQHFGDGTRLSIL.

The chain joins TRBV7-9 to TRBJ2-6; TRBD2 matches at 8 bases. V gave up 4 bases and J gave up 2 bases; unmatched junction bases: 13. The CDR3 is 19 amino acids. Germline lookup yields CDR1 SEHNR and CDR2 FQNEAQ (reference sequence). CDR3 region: CASSSYRSGRGAGANVLTF. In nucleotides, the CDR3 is TGTGCCAGCAGCTCCTACCGCAGCGGGAGAGGGGCTGGGGCCAACGTCCTGACTTTC.

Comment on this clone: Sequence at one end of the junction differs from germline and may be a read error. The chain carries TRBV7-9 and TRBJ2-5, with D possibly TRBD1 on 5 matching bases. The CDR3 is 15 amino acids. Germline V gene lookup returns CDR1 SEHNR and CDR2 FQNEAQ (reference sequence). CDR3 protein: CASSPPDQGQEIQYF. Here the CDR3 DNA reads TGTGCCAGCAGCCCACCGGACCAGGGCCAAGAGATCCAGTACTTC.

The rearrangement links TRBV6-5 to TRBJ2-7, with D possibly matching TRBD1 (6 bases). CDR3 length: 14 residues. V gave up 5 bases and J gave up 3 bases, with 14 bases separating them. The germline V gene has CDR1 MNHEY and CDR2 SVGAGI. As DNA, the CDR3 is TGTGCCAGCAGTAGGACAGCGAGTTACTACGAGCAGTACTTC. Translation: CASSRTASYYEQYF.

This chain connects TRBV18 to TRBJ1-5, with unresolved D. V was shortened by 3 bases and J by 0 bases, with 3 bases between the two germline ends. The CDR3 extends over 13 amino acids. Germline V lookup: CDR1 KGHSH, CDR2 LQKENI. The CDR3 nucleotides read TGTGCCAGCTCACCCAATAGCAATCAGCCCCAGCATTTT. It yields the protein CASSPNSNQPQHF.

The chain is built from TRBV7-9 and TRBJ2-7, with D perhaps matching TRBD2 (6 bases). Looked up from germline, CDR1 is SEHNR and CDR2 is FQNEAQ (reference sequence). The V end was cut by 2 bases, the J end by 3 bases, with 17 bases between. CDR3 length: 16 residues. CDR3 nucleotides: TGTGCCAGCAGCTTACCCCCCCCGGGAGCAATCTACGAGCAGTACTTC. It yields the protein CASSLPPPGAIYEQYF.

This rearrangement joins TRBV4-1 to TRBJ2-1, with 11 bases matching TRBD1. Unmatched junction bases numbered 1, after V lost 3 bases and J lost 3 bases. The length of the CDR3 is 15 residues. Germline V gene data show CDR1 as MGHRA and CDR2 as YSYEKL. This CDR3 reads CASSQGTGGYNEQFF. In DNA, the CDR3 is TGCGCCAGCAGCCAGGGGACAGGGGGCTACAATGAGCAGTTCTTC.

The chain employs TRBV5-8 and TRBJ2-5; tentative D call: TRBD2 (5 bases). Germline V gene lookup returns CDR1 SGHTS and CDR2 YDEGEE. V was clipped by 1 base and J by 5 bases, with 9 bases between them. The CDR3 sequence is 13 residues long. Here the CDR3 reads CASSLFSGETQYF. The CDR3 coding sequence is TGTGCCAGCAGCTTGTTTTCGGGGGAGACCCAGTACTTC.

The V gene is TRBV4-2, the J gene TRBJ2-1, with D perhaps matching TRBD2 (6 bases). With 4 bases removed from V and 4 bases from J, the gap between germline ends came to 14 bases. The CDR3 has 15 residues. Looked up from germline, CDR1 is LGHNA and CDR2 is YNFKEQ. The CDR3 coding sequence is TGTGCCAGCAGCCCCGGACTATCAGAGTACAATGAGCAGTTCTTC. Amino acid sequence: CASSPGLSEYNEQFF.

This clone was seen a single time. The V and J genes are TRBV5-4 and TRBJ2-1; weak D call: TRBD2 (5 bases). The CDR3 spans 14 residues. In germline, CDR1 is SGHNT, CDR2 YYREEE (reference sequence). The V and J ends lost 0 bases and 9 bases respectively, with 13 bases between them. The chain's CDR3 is CASSLAGVGFEQFF. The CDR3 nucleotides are TGTGCCAGCAGCTTGGCCGGGGTTGGGTTTGAGCAGTTCTTC.

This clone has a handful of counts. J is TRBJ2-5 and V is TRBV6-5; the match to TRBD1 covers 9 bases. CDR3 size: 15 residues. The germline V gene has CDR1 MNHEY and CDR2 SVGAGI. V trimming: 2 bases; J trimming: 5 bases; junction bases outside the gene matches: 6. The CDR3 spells CASSYGTGRAETQYF. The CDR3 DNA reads TGTGCCAGCAGTTACGGGACAGGGAGGGCGGAGACCCAGTACTTC.

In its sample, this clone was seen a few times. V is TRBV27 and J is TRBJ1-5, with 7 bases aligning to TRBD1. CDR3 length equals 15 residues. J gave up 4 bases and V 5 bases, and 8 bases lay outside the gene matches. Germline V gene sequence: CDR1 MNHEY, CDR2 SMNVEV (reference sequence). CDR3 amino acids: CASSHTTGANQPQHF. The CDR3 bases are TGTGCCAGCAGTCATACAACAGGGGCGAATCAGCCCCAGCATTTT.

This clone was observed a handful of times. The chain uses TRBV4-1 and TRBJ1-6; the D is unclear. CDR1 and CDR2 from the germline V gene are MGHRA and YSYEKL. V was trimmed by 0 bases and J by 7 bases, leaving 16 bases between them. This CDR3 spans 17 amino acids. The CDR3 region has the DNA TGCGCCAGCAGCCAAGATCGGGGAAGGGCTTCCAATTCACCCCTCCACTTT. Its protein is CASSQDRGRASNSPLHF.

This CDR3 is CASSQPRSNTEAFF. The DNA of the CDR3 is TGTGCCAGCAGCCAACCCAGGTCAAACACTGAAGCTTTCTTT. The rearrangement uses TRBV16 and TRBJ1-1; D call uncertain. The CDR3 runs to 14 residues. Trimming cost V 2 bases and J 2 bases, with 9 bases left between them. Per the germline V gene, CDR1 is KGHSY and CDR2 is FQNENV.

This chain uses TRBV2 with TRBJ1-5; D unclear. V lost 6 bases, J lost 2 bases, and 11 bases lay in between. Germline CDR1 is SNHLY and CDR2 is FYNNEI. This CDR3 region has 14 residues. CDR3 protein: CASRVDLGNQPQHF. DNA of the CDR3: TGTGCCAGCAGGGTGGACTTAGGCAATCAGCCCCAGCATTTT. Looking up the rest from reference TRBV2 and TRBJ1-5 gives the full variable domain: EPEVTQTPSHQVTQMGQEVILRCVPISNHLYFYWYRQILGQKVEFLVSFYNNEISEKSEIFDDQFSVERPDGSNFTLKIRSTKLEDSAMYFCASRVDLGNQPQHFGDGTRLSIL.

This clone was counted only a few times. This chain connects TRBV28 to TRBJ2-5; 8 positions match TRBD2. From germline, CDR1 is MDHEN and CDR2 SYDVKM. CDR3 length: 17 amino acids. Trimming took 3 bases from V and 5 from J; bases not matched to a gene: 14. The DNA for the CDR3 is TGTGCCAGCAGTTTCAGGTCGGGGGGGAGATCGAGGGAGACCCAGTACTTC. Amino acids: CASSFRSGGRSRETQYF.

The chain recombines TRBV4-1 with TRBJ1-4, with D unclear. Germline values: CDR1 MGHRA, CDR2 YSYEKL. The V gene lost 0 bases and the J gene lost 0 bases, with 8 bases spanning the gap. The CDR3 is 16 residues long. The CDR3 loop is CASSQDRGSTNEKLFF. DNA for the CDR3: TGCGCCAGCAGCCAAGATAGAGGCTCAACTAATGAAAAACTGTTTTTT.

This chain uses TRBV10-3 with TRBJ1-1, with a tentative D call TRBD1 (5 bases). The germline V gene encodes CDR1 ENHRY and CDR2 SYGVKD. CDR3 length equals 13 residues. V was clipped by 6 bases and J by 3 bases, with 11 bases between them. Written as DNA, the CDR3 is TGTGCCATCAGCCAGGGAGGGGACACTGAAGCTTTCTTT. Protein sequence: CAISQGGDTEAFF.